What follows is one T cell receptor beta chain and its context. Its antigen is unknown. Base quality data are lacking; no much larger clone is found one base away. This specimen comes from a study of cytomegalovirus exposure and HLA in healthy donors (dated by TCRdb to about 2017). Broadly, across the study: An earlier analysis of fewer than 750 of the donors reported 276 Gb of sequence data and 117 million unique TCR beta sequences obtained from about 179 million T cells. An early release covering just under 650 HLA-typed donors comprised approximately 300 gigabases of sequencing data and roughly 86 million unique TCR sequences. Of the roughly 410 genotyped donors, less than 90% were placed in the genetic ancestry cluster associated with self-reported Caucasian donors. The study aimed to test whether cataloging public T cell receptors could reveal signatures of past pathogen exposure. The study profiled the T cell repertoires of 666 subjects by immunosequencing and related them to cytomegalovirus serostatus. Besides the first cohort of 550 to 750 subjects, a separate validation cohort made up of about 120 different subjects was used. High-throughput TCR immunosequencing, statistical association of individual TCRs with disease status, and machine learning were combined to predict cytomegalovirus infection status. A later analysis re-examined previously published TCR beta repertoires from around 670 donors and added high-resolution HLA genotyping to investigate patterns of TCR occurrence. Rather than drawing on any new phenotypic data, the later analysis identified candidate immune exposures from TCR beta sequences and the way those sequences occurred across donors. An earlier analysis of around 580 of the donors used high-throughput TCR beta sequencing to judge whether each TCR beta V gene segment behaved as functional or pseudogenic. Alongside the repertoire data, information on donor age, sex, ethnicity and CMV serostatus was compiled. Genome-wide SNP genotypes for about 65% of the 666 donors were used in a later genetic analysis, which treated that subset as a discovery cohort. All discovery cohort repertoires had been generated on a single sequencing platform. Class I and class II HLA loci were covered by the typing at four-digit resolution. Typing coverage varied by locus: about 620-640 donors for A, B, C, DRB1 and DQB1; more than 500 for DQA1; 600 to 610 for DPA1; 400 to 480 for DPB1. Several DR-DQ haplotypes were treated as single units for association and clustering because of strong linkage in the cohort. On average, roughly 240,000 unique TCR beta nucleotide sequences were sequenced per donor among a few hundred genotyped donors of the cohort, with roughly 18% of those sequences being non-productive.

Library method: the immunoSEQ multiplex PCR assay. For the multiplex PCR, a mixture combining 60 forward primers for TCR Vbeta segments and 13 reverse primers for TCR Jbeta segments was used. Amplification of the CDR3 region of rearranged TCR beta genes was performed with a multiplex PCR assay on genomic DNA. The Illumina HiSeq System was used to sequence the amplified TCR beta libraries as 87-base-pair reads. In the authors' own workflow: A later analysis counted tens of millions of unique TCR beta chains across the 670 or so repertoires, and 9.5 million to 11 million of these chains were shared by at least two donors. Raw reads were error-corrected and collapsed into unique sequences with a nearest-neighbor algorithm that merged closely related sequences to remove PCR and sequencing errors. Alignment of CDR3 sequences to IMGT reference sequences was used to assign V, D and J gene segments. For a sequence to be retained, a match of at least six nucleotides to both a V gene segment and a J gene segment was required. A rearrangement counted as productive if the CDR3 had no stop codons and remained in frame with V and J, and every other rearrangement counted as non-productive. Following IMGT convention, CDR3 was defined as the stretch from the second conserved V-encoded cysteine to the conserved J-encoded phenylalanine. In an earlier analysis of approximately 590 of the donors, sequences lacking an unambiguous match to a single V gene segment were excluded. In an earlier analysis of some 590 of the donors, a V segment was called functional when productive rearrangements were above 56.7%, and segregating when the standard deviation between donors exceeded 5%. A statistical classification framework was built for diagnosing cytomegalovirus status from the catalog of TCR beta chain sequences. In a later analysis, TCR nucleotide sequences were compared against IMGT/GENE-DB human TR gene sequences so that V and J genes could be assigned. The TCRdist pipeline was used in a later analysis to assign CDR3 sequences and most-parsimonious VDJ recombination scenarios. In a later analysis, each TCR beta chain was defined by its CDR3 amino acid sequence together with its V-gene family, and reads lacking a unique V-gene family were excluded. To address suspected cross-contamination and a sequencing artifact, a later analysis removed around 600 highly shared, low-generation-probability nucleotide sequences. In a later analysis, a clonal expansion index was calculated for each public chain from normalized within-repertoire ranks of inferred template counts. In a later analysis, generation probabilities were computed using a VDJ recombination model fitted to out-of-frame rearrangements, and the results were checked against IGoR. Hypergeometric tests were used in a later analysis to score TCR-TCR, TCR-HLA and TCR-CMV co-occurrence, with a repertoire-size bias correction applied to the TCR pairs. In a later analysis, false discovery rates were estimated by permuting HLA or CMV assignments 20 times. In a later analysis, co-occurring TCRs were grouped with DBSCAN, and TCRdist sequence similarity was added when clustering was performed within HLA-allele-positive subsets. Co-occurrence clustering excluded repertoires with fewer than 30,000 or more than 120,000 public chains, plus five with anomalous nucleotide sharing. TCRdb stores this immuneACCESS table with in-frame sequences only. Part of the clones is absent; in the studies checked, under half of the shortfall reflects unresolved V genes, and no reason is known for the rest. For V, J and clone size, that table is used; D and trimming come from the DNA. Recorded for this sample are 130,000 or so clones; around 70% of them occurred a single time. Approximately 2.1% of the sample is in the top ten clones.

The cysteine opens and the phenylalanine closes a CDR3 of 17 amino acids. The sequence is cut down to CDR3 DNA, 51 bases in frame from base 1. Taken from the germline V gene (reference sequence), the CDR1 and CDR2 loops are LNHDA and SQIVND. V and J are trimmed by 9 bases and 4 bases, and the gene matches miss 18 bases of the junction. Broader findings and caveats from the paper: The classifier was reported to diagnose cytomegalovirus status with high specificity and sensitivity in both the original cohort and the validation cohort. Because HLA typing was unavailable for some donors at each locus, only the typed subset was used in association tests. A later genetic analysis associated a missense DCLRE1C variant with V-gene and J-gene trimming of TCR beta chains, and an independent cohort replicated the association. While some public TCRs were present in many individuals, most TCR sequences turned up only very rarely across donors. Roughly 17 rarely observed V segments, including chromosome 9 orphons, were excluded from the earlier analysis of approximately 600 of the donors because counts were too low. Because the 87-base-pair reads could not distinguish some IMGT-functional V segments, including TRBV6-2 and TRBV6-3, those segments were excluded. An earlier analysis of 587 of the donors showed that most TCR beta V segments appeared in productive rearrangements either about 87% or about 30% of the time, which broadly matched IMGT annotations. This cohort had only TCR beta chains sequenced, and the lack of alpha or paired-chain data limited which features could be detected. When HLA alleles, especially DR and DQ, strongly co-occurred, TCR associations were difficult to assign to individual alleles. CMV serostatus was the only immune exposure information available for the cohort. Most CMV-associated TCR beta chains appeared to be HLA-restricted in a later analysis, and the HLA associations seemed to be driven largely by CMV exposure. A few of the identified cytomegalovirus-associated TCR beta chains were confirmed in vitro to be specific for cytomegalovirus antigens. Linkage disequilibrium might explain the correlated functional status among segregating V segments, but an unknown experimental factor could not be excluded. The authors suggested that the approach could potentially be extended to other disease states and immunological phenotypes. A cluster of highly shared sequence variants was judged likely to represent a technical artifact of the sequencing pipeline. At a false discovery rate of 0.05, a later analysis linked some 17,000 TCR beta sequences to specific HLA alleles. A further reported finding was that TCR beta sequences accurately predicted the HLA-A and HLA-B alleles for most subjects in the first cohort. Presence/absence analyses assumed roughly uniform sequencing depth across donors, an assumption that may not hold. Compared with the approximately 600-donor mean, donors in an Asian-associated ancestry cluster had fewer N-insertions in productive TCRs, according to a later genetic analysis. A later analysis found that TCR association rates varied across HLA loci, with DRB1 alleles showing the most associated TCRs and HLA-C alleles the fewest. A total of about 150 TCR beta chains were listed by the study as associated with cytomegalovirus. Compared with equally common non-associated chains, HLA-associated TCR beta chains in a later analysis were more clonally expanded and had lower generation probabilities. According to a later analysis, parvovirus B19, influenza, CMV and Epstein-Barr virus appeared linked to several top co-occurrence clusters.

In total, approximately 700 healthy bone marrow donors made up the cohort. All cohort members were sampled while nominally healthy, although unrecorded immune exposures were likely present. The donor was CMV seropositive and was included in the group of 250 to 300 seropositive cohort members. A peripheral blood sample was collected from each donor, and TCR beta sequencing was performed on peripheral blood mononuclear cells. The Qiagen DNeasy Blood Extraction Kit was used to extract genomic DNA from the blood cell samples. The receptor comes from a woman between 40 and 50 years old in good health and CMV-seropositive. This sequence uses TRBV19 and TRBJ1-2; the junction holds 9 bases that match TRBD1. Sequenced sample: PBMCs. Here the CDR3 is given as CASHRGTGKVMGYGYTF. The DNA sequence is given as TGTGCCAGCCACCGTGGGACAGGGAAAGTAATGGGCTATGGCTACACCTTC.